This note documents a single TCR beta chain sequence. The data were taken from a study of T-cell reconstitution after alpha-beta-depleted transplantation in children. The CDR3 has 14 residues. Trimming removed 0 bases at V and 2 bases at J, with 8 bases between. The germline V gene has CDR1 SGHDT and CDR2 YYEEEE. The TCRbeta library incorporated unique molecular identifiers. TCRdb ran MiXCR on the PCR reads and lists one entry per CDR3 protein. The repertoire holds hundreds of thousands of distinct CDR3 sequences, with about 10% as singletons. The clonotype was recovered from a human donor who donated a stem cell graft to a child with acute myeloid leukemia. The chain employs TRBV5-6 and TRBJ1-2; D is undetermined. The sample in question was PBMCs from the stem cell graft donor, obtained from the stem cell graft. The CDR3 DNA reads TGTGCCAGCAGCTTGGTCATGGTGAACTATGGCTACACCTTC. It translates to CASSLVMVNYGYTF.